This TCR beta chain was sequenced for a study of CD8+ T cells in alopecia areata. This CDR3 is 16 amino acids long. The germline gives CDR1 SGDLS, CDR2 YYNGEE. V shed 0 bases, J shed 5 bases, and the junction held 9 bases outside the gene matches. The treatment: oral pan-JAK inhibitor, 5-10 mg twice daily. cDNA serving as the sequencing template came from extracted, reverse transcribed RNA. Clones were sequenced by immunoSEQ multiplex PCR, and TCRdb holds only the in-frame ones, with some missing. The repertoire holds 150,000 to 200,000 clones, with less than 70% as singletons. The sample consisted of CD4+ T cells sorted from blood, taken between weeks 47 and 50, from a patient treated with tofacitinib. This TCR came from a human donor with alopecia areata. This chain uses TRBV9 with TRBJ2-7, with 9 bases identical to TRBD1. The CDR3 region has the DNA TGTGCCAGCAGCGTAGGGAGAGGACAGGGGTTCGACGAGCAGTACTTC. Protein product: CASSVGRGQGFDEQYF.